These 11 T cell receptor beta chains were sequenced from one sample in a study of CD8 T cells in ankylosing spondylitis. TCRdb re-called the 5' RACE reads through MiXCR, storing one row per CDR3 protein. The repertoire includes 130,000 or so distinct CDR3 sequences, 6.5% to 9% of them detected once, and 9% to 15% sits in the top ten. Sequencing was performed on blood, either unsorted or a sorted T cell fraction (not recorded which). The source is a male donor with ankylosing spondylitis or in good health (not recorded which).

This clonotype was seen repeatedly, ten times or more. The chain carries TRBV29-1 and TRBJ1-1; D unclear. This CDR3 contains 10 residues. V dropped 4 bases and J dropped 7 bases, with 7 bases sitting between them. Germline CDR1 and CDR2: SQVTM and ANQGSEA. As DNA, the CDR3 is TGCAGCGTTGGACGGGGTGAAGCTTTCTTT. Its translation is CSVGRGEAFF.

The sample holds many counts of this clonotype. The gene calls are TRBV30 and TRBJ1-1, with TRBD1 matching over 7 bases. Germline CDR1 is GTSNPN and CDR2 is SVGIG (reference sequence). CDR3 length: 12 residues. With 5 bases clipped from V and 9 bases from J, the junction kept 9 bases outside the gene matches. The CDR3, as DNA: TGTGCCTGGCAACAGGGGCAAGGGAAAGCTTTCTTT. Its translation is CAWQQGQGKAFF.

The J gene is TRBJ1-6, the V gene TRBV3-1; 9 bases line up with TRBD1. Per the germline V gene, CDR1 is LGHDT and CDR2 is YNNKEL (reference sequence). J was trimmed by 5 bases and V by 4 bases; bases with no gene match: 6. The CDR3 has 16 amino acids. This chain's CDR3 is CASSRTGALDNSPLHF. The CDR3 coding sequence is TGTGCCAGCAGCCGGACAGGGGCTCTCGATAATTCACCCCTCCACTTT.

This clonotype was observed many times. J is TRBJ2-7 and V is TRBV12-3 or TRBV12-4; TRBD1 agrees at 7 bases. This CDR3 is built from 13 residues. V lost 5 bases, J lost 3 bases, and 4 bases stayed unmatched. The CDR3 DNA sequence: TGTGCCAGCAGTGACGGACAGGTCTACGAGCAGTACTTC. This gives the protein CASSDGQVYEQYF.

The chain links TRBV29-1 to TRBJ2-2; possibly TRBD2 for D (6 bases). This CDR3 is 13 amino acids long. Germline CDR1 and CDR2: SQVTM and ANQGSEA. Trimming pared 6 bases from V and 5 bases from J, leaving 13 bases between. CDR3 amino acids: CSVAGLMTGELFF. CDR3 DNA sequence: TGCAGCGTGGCGGGACTGATGACCGGGGAGCTGTTTTTT.

This clonotype was detected ten times or more. The rearrangement joins TRBV5-6 to TRBJ2-4; D perhaps matches TRBD2 (5 bases). The CDR3 extends over 15 amino acids. Germline CDR1 is SGHDT and CDR2 is YYEEEE. The V gene lost 5 bases and the J gene lost 3 bases, with 15 bases spanning the gap. The CDR3 DNA follows: TGTGCCAGCAGTCAGGACGGAGGAGGCAAAAACATTCAGTACTTC. This sequence encodes CASSQDGGGKNIQYF. Together with reference TRBV5-6 and TRBJ2-4, the CDR3 gives the full variable domain: DAGVTQSPTHLIKTRGQQVTLRCSPKSGHDTVSWYQQALGQGPQFIFQYYEEEERQRGNFPDRFSGHQFPNYSSELNVNALLLGDSALYLCASSQDGGGKNIQYFGAGTRLSVL.

This chain links TRBV10-3 with TRBJ1-1; D call uncertain. There are 12 residues in the CDR3. Germline CDR1 reads ENHRY; CDR2 reads SYGVKD. V was cut by 4 bases and J by 7 bases, with 10 bases left in between. CDR3 bases: TGTGCCATCAGTGGCACGGAGAATGAAGCTTTCTTT. Protein: CAISGTENEAFF.

This clonotype was observed many times. V is TRBV29-1 and J is TRBJ2-7, with D perhaps TRBD2 (5 bases). Per the germline V gene, CDR1 is SQVTM and CDR2 is ANQGSEA. The CDR3 has 11 amino acids. V dropped 8 bases and J dropped 6 bases, with 14 bases sitting between them. CDR3 in amino acids: CSFGKGSEQYF. CDR3 bases: TGCAGCTTCGGGAAGGGATCCGAGCAGTACTTC.

This clonotype came up a few times. The chain links TRBV4-1 to TRBJ1-2; D call uncertain. CDR3 length equals 12 residues. Trimming cost V 8 bases and J 3 bases, with 10 bases left between them. Germline V gene lookup returns CDR1 MGHRA and CDR2 YSYEKL. The CDR3 here is CASHGEDYGYTF. The CDR3 DNA reads as TGCGCCAGCCATGGGGAGGACTATGGCTACACCTTC.

This clonotype showed up many times. The V gene is TRBV4-1, the J gene TRBJ2-1; maybe TRBD1 (5 bases). Trimming cost V 0 bases and J 3 bases, with 12 bases left between them. From germline, CDR1 is MGHRA and CDR2 YSYEKL. The CDR3 has 16 amino acids. The CDR3 spells CASSQDNWGYYNEQFF. Here the CDR3 DNA reads TGCGCCAGCAGCCAAGATAATTGGGGCTACTACAATGAGCAGTTCTTC.

This clonotype was counted ten times or more. The chain recombines TRBV18 with TRBJ2-1, with TRBD2 matching 11 bases. This CDR3 is built from 16 residues. V gave up 2 bases and J gave up 9 bases; unmatched junction bases: 9. Germline-derived CDR1 and CDR2 are KGHSH and LQKENI. As DNA, the CDR3 is TGTGCCAGCTCACCAAGTGGGCTAGCGGGAGGAGTTGAGCAGTTCTTC. This encodes CASSPSGLAGGVEQFF.